This record covers a single T cell receptor beta chain. What it binds is not known. This CDR3 has 16 amino acids. J gave up 7 bases and V 6 bases, and 17 bases lay outside the gene matches. From the 5' RACE reads, TCRdb called clonotypes with MiXCR, one entry per CDR3 protein. The repertoire includes almost 250,000 distinct CDR3 sequences, approximately 15% of them detected once, and around 2.2% sits in the top ten. The entry originates in a study of T-cell memory formation after mild COVID-19. General study results and limits: Mainly CM and EM harbored the contracting CD4+ clones; mainly EMRA harbored the CD8+ ones. A balance of CD4 and CD8 characterized clones contracting day 15 to 85, whereas later expanders leaned CD4+.

Sequencing input: PBMCs or a T cell subset sorted from them (not recorded which). The sequence came from an adult woman who had mild COVID-19 (a few samples of this study predate the infection). Cell type and time point are not known. V usage is TRBV12-3 or TRBV12-4 and J usage is TRBJ2-5; 7 nucleotides match TRBD1. The CDR3 sequence is CASSPLPGQVRGTQYF. In DNA form, the CDR3 reads TGTGCCAGCAGCCCGTTACCCGGACAGGTCAGGGGGACCCAGTACTTC.